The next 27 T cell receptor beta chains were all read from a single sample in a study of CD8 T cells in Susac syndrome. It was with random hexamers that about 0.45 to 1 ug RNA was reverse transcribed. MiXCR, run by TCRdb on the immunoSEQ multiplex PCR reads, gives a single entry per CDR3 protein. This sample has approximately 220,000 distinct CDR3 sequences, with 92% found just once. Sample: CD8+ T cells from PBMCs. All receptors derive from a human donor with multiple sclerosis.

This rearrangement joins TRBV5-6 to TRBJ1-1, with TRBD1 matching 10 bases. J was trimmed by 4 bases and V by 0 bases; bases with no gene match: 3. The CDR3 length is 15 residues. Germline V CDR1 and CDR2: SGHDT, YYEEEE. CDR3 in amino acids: CASSLEGQGVTEAFF. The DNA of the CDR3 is TGTGCCAGCAGCTTGGAAGGACAGGGGGTCACTGAAGCTTTCTTT.

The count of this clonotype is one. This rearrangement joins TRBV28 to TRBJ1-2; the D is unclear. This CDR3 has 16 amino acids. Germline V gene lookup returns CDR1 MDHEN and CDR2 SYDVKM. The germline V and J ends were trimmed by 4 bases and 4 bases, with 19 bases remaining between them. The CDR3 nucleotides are TGTGCCAGCAGTTATTATCAACGGACTCCGCTCTATGGCTACACCTTC. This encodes CASSYYQRTPLYGYTF.

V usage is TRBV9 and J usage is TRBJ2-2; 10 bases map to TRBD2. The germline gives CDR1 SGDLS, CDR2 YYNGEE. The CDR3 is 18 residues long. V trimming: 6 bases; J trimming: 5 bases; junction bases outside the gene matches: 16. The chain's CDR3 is CASTSSRERGGETGELFF. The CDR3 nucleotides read TGTGCCAGCACCTCATCAAGAGAGCGGGGGGGAGAAACCGGGGAGCTGTTTTTT.

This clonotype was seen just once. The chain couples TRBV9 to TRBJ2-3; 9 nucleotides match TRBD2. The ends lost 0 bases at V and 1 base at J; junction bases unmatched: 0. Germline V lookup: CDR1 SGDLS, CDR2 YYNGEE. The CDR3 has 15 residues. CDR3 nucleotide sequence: TGTGCCAGCAGCGTAGGGACTAGCGGCACAGATACGCAGTATTTT. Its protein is CASSVGTSGTDTQYF.

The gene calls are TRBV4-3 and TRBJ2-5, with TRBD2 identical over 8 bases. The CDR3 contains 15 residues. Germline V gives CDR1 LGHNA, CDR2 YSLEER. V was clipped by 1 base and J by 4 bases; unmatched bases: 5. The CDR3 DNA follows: TGCGCCAGCAGCCAAGGTCGCCTAGCGGGAGAGACCCAGTACTTC. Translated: CASSQGRLAGETQYF.

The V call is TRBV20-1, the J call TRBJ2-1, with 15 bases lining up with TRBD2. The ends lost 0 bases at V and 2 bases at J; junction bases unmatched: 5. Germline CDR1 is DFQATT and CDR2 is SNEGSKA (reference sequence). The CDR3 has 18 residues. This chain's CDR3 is CSARDRRTSGRAYNEQFF. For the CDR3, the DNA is TGCAGTGCTAGAGATCGGCGGACTAGCGGGAGGGCCTACAATGAGCAGTTCTTC.

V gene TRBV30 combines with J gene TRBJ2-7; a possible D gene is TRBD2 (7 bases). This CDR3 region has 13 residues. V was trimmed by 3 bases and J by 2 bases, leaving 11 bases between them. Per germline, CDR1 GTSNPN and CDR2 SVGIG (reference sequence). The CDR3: CAWSDGGPYEQYF. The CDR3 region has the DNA TGTGCCTGGAGCGACGGGGGGCCCTACGAGCAGTACTTC.

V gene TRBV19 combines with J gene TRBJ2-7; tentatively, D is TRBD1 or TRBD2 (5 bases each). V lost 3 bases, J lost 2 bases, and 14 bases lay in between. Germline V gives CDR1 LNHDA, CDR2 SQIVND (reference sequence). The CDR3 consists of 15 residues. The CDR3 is CASSITLGDAYEQYF. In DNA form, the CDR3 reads TGTGCCAGTAGTATCACACTCGGGGACGCCTACGAGCAGTACTTC. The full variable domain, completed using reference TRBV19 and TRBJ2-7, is DGGITQSPKYLFRKEGQNVTLSCEQNLNHDAMYWYRQDPGQGLRLIYYSQIVNDFQKGDIAEGYSVSREKKESFPLTVTSAQKNPTAFYLCASSITLGDAYEQYFGPGTRLTVT.

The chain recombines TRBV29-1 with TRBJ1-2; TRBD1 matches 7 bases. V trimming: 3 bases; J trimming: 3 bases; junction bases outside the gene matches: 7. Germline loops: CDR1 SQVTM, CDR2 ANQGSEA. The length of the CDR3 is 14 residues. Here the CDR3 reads CSVEGTDLDYGYTF. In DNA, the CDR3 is TGCAGCGTTGAGGGGACAGACCTCGACTATGGCTACACCTTC.

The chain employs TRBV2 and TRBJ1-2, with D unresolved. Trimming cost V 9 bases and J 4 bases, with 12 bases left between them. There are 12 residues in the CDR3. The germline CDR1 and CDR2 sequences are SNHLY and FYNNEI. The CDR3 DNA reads TGTGCCAGTTTCTCGGGAGGCTATGGCTACACCTTC. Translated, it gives CASFSGGYGYTF.

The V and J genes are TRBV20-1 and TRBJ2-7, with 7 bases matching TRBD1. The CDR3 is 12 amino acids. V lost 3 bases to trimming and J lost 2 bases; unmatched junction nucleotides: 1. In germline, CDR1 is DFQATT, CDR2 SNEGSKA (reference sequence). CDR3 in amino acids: CSARGTAYEQYF. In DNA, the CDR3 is TGCAGTGCTAGGGGGACAGCCTACGAGCAGTACTTC.

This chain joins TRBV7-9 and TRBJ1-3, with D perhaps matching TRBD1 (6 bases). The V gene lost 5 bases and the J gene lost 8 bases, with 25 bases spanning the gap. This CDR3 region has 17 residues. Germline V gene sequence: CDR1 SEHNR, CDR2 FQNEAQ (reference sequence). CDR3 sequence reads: CASSAALTDSRGDTIYF. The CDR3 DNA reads TGTGCCAGCAGCGCGGCGCTTACGGACAGCCGTGGGGACACCATATATTTT.

CDR3 DNA: TGTGCCAGCAGTTTTTCGGCAGGAAACGAGCAGTACTTC. It encodes CASSFSAGNEQYF. The chain is built from TRBV27 and TRBJ2-7, with unresolved D. CDR1 and CDR2 from the germline V gene are MNHEY and SMNVEV (reference sequence). Between the trimmed V and J ends, which lost 3 bases and 5 bases, there was a span of 11 bases. The CDR3 extends over 13 amino acids.

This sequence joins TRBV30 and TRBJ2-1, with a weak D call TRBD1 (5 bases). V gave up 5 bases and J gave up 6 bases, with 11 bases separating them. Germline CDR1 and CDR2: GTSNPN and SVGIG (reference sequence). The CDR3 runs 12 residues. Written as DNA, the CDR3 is TGTGCCTGGTTTAGGGGTCTCAATGAGCAGTTCTTC. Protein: CAWFRGLNEQFF.

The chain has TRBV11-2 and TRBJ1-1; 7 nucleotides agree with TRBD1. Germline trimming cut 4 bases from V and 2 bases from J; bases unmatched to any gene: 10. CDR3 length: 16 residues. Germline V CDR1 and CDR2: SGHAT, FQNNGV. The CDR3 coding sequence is TGTGCCAGCAGCTCCCTTACGACAGGGTATAACACTGAAGCTTTCTTT. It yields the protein CASSSLTTGYNTEAFF.

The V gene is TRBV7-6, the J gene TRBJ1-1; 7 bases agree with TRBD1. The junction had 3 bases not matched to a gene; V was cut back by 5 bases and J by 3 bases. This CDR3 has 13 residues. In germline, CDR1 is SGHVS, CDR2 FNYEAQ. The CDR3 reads CASSDGTDTEAFF. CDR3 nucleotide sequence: TGTGCCAGCAGCGACGGGACAGACACTGAAGCTTTCTTT.

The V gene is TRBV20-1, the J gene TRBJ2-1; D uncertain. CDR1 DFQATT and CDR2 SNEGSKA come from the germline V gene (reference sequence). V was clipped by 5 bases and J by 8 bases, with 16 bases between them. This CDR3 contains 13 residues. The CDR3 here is CSADAELADEQFF. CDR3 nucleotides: TGCAGTGCTGACGCGGAGTTGGCGGATGAGCAGTTCTTC.

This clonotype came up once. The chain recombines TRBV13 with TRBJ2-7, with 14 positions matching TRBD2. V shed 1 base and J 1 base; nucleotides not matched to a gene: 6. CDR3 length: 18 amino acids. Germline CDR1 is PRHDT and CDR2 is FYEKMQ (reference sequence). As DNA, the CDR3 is TGTGCCAGCAGCTTAGCGGGACTAGCGGGAGCGGTTTCCTACGAGCAGTACTTC. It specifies CASSLAGLAGAVSYEQYF.

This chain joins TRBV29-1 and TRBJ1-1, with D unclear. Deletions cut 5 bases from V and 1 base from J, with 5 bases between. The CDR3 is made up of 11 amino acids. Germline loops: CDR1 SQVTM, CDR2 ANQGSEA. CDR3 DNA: TGCAGCGTTAGGGAGAACACTGAAGCTTTCTTT. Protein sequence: CSVRENTEAFF.

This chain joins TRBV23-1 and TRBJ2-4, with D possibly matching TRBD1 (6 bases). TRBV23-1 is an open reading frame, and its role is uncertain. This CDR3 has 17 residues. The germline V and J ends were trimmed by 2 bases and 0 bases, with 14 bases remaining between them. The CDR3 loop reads CASSQDRQRLAKNIQYF. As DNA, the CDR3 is TGCGCCAGCAGTCAAGACAGGCAGAGACTAGCCAAAAACATTCAGTACTTC.

DNA of the CDR3: TGCGCCAGCAGCTGGGACAAGACCGGGGAGCTGTTTTTT. Its translation is CASSWDKTGELFF. The chain recombines TRBV5-1 with TRBJ2-2; D is possibly TRBD1 (6 bases). This CDR3 contains 13 residues. Germline-derived CDR1 and CDR2 are SGHRS and YFSETQ. Trimming cost V 3 bases and J 5 bases, with 8 bases left between them.

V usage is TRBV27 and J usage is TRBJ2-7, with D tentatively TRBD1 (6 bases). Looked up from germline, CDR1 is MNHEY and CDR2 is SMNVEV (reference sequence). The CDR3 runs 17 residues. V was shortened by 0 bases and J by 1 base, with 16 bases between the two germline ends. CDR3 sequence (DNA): TGTGCCAGCAGTTTATCGACCCCGGGCAGGGGATCCTACGAGCAGTACTTC. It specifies CASSLSTPGRGSYEQYF.

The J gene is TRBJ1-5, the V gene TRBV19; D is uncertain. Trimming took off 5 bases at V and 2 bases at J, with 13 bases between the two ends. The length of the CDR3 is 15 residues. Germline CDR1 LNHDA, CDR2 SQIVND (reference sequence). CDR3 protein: CASSPHLGGNQPQHF. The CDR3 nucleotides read TGTGCCAGTAGTCCACACCTGGGAGGCAATCAGCCCCAGCATTTT.

CDR3 loop: CASSEGGGSTDTQYF. The CDR3 DNA follows: TGTGCCAGCAGTGAGGGCGGGGGAAGCACAGATACGCAGTATTTT. V is TRBV2 and J is TRBJ2-3; 7 bases map to TRBD2. This CDR3 comprises 15 residues. V shed 3 bases, J shed 0 bases, and the junction held 3 bases outside the gene matches. Germline CDR1 and CDR2: SNHLY and FYNNEI.

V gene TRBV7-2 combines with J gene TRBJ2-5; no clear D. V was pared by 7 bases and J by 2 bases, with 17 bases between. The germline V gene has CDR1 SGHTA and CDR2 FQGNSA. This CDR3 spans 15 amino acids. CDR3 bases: TGTGCCAGCACCCCCTCCCCGGCAGTACAAGAGACCCAGTACTTC. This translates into CASTPSPAVQETQYF.

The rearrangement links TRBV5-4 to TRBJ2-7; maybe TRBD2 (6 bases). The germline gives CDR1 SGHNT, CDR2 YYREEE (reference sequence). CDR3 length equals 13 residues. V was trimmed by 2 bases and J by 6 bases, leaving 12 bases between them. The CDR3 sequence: CASSLPGAAEQYF. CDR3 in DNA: TGTGCCAGCAGCTTACCGGGAGCAGCCGAGCAGTACTTC.

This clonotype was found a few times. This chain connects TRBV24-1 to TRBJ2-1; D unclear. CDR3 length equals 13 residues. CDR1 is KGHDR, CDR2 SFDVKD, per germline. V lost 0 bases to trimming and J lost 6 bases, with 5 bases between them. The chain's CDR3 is CATSDLAANEQFF. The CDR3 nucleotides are TGTGCCACCAGTGATTTGGCAGCCAATGAGCAGTTCTTC.